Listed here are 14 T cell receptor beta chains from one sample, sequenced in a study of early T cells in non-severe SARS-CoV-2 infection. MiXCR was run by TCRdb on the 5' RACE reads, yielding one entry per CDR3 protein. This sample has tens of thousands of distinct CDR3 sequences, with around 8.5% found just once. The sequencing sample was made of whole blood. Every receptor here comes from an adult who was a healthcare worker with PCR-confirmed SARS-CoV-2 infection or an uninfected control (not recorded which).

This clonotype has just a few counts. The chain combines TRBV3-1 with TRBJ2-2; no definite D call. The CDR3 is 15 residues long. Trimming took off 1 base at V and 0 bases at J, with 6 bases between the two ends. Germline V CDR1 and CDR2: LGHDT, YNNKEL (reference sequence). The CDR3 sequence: CASSQGTSNTGELFF. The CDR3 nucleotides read TGTGCCAGCAGCCAAGGGACCTCGAACACCGGGGAGCTGTTTTTT.

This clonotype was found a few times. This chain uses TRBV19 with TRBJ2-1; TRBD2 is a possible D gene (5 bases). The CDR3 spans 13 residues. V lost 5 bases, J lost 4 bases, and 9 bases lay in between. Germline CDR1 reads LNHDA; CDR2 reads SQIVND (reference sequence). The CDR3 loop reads CASSQAAYNEQFF. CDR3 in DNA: TGTGCCAGTAGTCAAGCGGCTTACAATGAGCAGTTCTTC.

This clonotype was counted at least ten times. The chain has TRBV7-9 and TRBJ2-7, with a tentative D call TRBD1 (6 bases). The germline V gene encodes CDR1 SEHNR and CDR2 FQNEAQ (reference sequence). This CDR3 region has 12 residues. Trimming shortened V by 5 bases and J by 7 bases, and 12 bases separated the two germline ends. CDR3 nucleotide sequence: TGTGCCAGCAGCACAGGGACGGAGGAGCAGTACTTC. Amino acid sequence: CASSTGTEEQYF.

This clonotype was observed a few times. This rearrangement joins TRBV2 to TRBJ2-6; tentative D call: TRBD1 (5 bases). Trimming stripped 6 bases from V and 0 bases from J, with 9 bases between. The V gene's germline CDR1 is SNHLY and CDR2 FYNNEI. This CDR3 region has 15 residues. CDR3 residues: CASRETVSGANVLTF. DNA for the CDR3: TGTGCCAGCAGAGAGACAGTCTCTGGGGCCAACGTCCTGACTTTC.

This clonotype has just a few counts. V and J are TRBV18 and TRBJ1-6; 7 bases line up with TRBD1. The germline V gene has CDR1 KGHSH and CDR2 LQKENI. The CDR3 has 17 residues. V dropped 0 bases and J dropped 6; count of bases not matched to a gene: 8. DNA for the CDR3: TGTGCCAGCTCACCACCGAACAGGGGAATTGCTAATTCACCCCTCCACTTT. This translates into CASSPPNRGIANSPLHF.

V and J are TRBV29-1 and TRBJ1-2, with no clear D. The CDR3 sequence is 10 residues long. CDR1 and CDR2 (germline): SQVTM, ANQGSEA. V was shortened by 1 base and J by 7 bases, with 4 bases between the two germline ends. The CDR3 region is CSVEGGGYTF. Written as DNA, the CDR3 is TGCAGCGTTGAAGGGGGTGGCTACACCTTC.

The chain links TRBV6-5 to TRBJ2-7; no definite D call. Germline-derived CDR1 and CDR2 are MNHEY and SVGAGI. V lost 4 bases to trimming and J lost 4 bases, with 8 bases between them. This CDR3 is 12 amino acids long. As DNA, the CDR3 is TGTGCCAGCAGTTCCTCCGTATACGAGCAGTACTTC. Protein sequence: CASSSSVYEQYF.

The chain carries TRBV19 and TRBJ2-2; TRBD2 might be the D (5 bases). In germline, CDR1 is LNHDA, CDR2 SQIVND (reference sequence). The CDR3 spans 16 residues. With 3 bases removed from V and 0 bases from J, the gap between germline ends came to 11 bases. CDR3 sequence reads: CASSMRRGANTGELFF. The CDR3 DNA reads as TGTGCCAGTAGTATGCGACGGGGAGCGAACACCGGGGAGCTGTTTTTT.

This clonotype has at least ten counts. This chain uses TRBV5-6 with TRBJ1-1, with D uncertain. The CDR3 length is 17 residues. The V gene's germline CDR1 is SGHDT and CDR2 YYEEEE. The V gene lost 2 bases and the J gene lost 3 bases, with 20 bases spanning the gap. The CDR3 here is CASSFGSGTVWDTEAFF. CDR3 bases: TGTGCCAGCAGCTTTGGCAGCGGCACCGTTTGGGACACTGAAGCTTTCTTT.

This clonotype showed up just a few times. The CDR3: CAWSAGTSGAMAQYF. CDR3 coding DNA: TGTGCCTGGAGCGCCGGGACTAGCGGGGCCATGGCGCAGTATTTT. The chain employs TRBV30 and TRBJ2-3, with 13 bases lining up with TRBD2. The CDR3 has 15 residues. The V segment lost 3 bases and the J segment 10 bases; nucleotides outside the gene matches: 10. Germline V CDR1 and CDR2: GTSNPN, SVGIG (reference sequence).

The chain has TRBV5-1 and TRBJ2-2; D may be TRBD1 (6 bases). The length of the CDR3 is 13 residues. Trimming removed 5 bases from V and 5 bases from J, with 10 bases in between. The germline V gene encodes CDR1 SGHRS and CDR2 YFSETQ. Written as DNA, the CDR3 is TGCGCCAGCAGGCCAGGGGTTACCGGGGAGCTGTTTTTT. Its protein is CASRPGVTGELFF. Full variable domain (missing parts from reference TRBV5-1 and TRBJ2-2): KAGVTQTPRYLIKTRGQQVTLSCSPISGHRSVSWYQQTPGQGLQFLFEYFSETQRNKGNFPGRFSGRQFSNSRSEMNVSTLELGDSALYLCASRPGVTGELFFGEGSRLTVL.

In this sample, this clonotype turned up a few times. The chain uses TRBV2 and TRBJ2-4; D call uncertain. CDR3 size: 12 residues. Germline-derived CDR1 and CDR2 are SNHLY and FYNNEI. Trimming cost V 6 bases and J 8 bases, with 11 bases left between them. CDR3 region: CASSEARDIQYF. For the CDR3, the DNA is TGTGCCAGCAGCGAGGCTCGGGACATTCAGTACTTC.

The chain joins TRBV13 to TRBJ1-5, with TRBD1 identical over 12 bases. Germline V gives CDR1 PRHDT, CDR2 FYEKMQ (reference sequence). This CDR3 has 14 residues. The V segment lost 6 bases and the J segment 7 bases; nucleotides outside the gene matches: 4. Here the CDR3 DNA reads TGTGCCAGCAGTCGGGACAGGGGGCGGCAGCCCCAGCATTTT. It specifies CASSRDRGRQPQHF.

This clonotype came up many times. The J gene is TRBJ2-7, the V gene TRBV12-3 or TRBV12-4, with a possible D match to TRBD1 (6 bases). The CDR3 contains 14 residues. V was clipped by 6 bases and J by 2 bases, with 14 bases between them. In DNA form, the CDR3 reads TGTGCCAGCAGCCAGGGGAGCCCGACCTACGAGCAGTACTTC. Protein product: CASSQGSPTYEQYF.